The 4 T cell receptor beta chains below come from one sample, sequenced in a study of T cell repertoires in cytomegalovirus infection. No cognate antigen is known for these TCRs. A single record per CDR3 protein comes from TCRdb applying MiXCR to the reads. The sample includes some 940,000 distinct CDR3 sequences, around 32% of them seen just once. The specimen was cultured CD8+ T cells from PBMCs, collected from culture after CMV antigen stimulation. The receptors originated from a human donor in good health (CMV status not recorded). Some clones in this sample may be carry-over from other donors' samples.

CDR3 loop: CASTLSGGGTDTQYF. DNA for the CDR3: TGTGCCAGCACCTTGAGCGGGGGAGGAACAGATACGCAGTATTTT. The chain links TRBV28 to TRBJ2-3; 8 positions match TRBD2. In germline, CDR1 is MDHEN, CDR2 SYDVKM. The ends lost 7 bases at V and 3 bases at J; junction bases unmatched: 9. The length of the CDR3 is 15 residues.

This clonotype was detected ten times or more. The chain links TRBV7-6 to TRBJ2-6; D unclear. The germline gives CDR1 SGHVS, CDR2 FNYEAQ. V dropped 0 bases and J dropped 0 bases, with 9 bases sitting between them. The CDR3 has 17 residues. CDR3 sequence reads: CASSLAAYVSGANVLTF. The CDR3 nucleotides read TGTGCCAGCAGCTTAGCTGCGTATGTCTCTGGGGCCAACGTCCTGACTTTC.

The gene calls are TRBV20-1 and TRBJ2-5, with a tentative D call TRBD1 (5 bases). Trimming pared 2 bases from V and 1 base from J, leaving 17 bases between. CDR3 length: 16 residues. Germline assignment: CDR1 DFQATT and CDR2 SNEGSKA (reference sequence). CDR3 region: CSARSGRVYTQETQYF. Here the CDR3 DNA reads TGCAGTGCTAGATCTGGCAGGGTGTACACCCAAGAGACCCAGTACTTC.

The chain uses TRBV15 and TRBJ2-2, with 8 bases lining up with TRBD2. The germline V gene encodes CDR1 LNHNV and CDR2 YYDKDF (reference sequence). The V gene end was trimmed by 0 bases and the J gene end by 0 bases; junction bases not matched to a gene: 6. The CDR3 totals 18 residues. The CDR3 nucleotides are TGTGCCACCAGCAGAGAGGTGGTAGCGGGACCGAACACCGGGGAGCTGTTTTTT. Translating it yields CATSREVVAGPNTGELFF.